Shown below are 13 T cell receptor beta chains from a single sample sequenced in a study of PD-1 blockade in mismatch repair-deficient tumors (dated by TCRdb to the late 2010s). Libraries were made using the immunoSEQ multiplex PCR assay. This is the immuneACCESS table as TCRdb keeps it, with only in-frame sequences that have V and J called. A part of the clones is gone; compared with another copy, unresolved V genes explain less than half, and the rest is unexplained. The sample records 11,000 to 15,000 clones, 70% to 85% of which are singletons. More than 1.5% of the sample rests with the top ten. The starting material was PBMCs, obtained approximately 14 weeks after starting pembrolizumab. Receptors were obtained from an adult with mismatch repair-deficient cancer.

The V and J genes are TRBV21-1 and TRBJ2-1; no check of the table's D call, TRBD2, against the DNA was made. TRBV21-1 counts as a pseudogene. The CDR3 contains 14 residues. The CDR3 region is CASRSGFAYNEQFF. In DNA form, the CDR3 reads TGTGCCAGCAGGAGCGGATTTGCCTACAATGAGCAGTTCTTC.

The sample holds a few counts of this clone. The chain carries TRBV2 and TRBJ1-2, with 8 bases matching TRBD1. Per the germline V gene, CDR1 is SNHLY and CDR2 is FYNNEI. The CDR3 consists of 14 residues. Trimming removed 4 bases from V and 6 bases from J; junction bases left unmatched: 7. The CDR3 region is CASSGGWTGNGYTF. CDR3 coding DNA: TGTGCCAGCAGTGGGGGATGGACAGGGAATGGCTACACCTTC.

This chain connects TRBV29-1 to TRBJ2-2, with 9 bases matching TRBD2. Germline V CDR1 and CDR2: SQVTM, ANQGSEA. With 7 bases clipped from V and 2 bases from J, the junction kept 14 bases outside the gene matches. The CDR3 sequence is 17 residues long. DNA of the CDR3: TGCAGCGCATGTGGGGTAGCGGGAGTCCATAACACCGGGGAGCTGTTTTTT. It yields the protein CSACGVAGVHNTGELFF.

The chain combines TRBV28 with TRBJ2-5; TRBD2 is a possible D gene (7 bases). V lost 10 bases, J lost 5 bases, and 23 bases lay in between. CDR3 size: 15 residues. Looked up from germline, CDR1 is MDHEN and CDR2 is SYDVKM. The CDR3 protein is CATRNLGGPQETQYF. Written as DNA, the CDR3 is TGTGCCACCCGCAACCTCGGGGGGCCGCAGGAGACCCAGTACTTC.

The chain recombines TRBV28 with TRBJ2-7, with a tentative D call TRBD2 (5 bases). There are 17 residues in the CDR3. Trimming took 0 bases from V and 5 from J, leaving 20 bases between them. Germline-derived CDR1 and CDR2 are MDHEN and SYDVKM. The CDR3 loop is CASSLWLLAKSLDEQYF. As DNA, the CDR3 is TGTGCCAGCAGTTTATGGTTATTAGCGAAATCTCTCGACGAGCAGTACTTC.

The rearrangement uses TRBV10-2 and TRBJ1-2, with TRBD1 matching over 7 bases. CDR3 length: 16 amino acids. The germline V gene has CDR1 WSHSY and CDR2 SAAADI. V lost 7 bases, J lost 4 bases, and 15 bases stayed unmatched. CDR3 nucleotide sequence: TGCGCCAGCATAGGTTCGGGACAGTCCAATATCTATGGCTACACCTTC. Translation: CASIGSGQSNIYGYTF.

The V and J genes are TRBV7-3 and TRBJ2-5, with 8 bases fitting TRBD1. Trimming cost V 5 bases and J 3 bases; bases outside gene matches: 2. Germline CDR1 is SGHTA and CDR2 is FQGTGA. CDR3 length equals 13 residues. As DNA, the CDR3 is TGTGCCAGCAGCACGGACAGGGAAGAGACCCAGTACTTC. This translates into CASSTDREETQYF.

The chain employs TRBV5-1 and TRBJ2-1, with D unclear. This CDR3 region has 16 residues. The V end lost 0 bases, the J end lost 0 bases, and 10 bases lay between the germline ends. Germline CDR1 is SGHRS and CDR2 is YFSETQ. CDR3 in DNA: TGCGCCAGCAGCTTGGTGCCGGTGAGCTCCTACAATGAGCAGTTCTTC. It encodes CASSLVPVSSYNEQFF.

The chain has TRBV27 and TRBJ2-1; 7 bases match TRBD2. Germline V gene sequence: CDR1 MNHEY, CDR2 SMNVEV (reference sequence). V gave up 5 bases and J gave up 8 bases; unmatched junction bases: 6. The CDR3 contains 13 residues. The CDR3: CASSTGLVDEQFF. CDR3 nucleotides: TGTGCCAGCAGTACCGGACTAGTCGATGAGCAGTTCTTC.

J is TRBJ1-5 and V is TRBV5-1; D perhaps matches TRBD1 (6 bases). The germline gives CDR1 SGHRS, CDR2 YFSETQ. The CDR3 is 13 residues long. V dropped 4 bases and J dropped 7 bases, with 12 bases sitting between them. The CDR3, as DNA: TGCGCCAGCAGCCAAAACAGGGACCAGCCCCAGCATTTT. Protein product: CASSQNRDQPQHF.

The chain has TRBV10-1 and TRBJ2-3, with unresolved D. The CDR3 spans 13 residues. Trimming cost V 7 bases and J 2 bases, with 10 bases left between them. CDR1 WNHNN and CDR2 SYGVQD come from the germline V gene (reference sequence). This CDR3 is CASKTPFTDTQYF. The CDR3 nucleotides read TGCGCCAGCAAGACACCGTTCACAGATACGCAGTATTTT.

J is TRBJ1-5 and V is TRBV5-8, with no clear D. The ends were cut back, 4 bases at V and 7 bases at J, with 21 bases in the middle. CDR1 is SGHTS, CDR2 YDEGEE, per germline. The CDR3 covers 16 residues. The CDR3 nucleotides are TGTGCCAGCAGCCAAAGGGCCCCCCTAGCGGGACAGCCCCAGCATTTT. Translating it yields CASSQRAPLAGQPQHF.

The CDR3 DNA reads as TGCGCCAGCAGCGGATCCCCTAGGAGCTCCTACAATGAGCAGTTCTTC. Its protein is CASSGSPRSSYNEQFF. The V gene is TRBV5-1, the J gene TRBJ2-1; D remains ambiguous. Germline V gene lookup returns CDR1 SGHRS and CDR2 YFSETQ. V was shortened by 4 bases and J by 0 bases, with 14 bases between the two germline ends. The CDR3 is made up of 16 amino acids.